This TCR beta chain was observed in a study of cytomegalovirus exposure and HLA in healthy donors (dated by TCRdb to the late 2010s). Study-wide context: In an earlier analysis of about 560 of the donors, 276 Gb of sequence data and 100 million or so unique TCR beta sequences from 150 million to 200 million T cells were reported. An early release that covered around 590 HLA-typed donors contained about 300 gigabases of sequencing data and some 87 million unique TCR sequences. Of the roughly 400 genotyped donors, 80% to 90% were placed in the genetic ancestry cluster associated with self-reported Caucasian donors. The aim of the study was to test whether cataloging public T cell receptors could identify signatures of past pathogen exposure. Using immunosequencing, the study profiled T cell repertoires from roughly 650 subjects and related those repertoires to cytomegalovirus serostatus. Along with the roughly 670-subject first cohort, a separate validation cohort of around 110 different subjects was used. The study combined high-throughput TCR immunosequencing, statistical association of individual TCRs with disease status, and machine learning to predict cytomegalovirus infection status. In a later analysis, previously published TCR beta repertoires from roughly 710 donors were re-analyzed and high-resolution HLA genotyping was added so that TCR occurrence patterns could be studied. Rather than drawing on any new phenotypic data, the later analysis identified candidate immune exposures from TCR beta sequences and the way those sequences occurred across donors. An earlier analysis of 587 of the donors applied high-throughput TCR beta sequencing to assess whether each TCR beta V gene segment acted as functional or pseudogenic. Donor age, sex, ethnicity and CMV serostatus were compiled together with the repertoire data. In a later genetic analysis, genome-wide SNP genotypes for about 65% of the 666 donors were used, and that subset was treated as a discovery cohort. All discovery cohort repertoires had been generated on a single sequencing platform. HLA typing included class I and class II loci at four-digit resolution. The number of typed donors differed by locus: about 620-640 for A, B, C, DRB1 and DQB1; 500 to 550 for DQA1; 606 for DPA1; and around 470 for DPB1. Roughly 5 DR-DQ haplotypes were handled as single units for association and clustering, since linkage in the cohort was strong. Among under 450 genotyped donors of the cohort, an average of around 240,000 unique TCR beta nucleotide sequences were sequenced per donor, about a sixth of them non-productive.

In total, over 600 healthy bone marrow donors made up the cohort. At the time of sampling, all cohort members were nominally healthy, though unrecorded immune exposures were likely present. The donor was CMV seronegative and belonged to the group of around 350 seronegative cohort members. A peripheral blood sample was provided by each donor, and peripheral blood mononuclear cells were used for TCR beta sequencing. Genomic DNA extraction from the blood cell samples was performed with the Qiagen DNeasy Blood Extraction Kit. Paper-wide results and their limitations: Compared with equally common non-associated chains, HLA-associated TCR beta chains in a later analysis were more clonally expanded and had lower generation probabilities. Broadly in line with IMGT annotations, most TCR beta V segments showed up in productive rearrangements about 87% or about 30% of the time in an earlier analysis of several hundred of the donors. A later analysis found that most CMV-associated TCR beta chains appeared HLA-restricted, with HLA associations seemingly driven largely by CMV exposure. Most TCR sequences were seen in very few donors, while some public TCRs were found in many individuals. In a later analysis, the rate of TCR association differed among HLA loci, with DRB1 alleles having the most associated TCRs and HLA-C alleles having the fewest. Some IMGT-functional V segments, including TRBV6-2 and TRBV6-3, could not be distinguished by the 87-base-pair reads and were therefore excluded. Linkage disequilibrium might explain the correlated functional status among segregating V segments, but an unknown experimental factor could not be excluded. Only TCR beta chains were sequenced in this cohort, and the absence of alpha or paired-chain data limited detectable features. A later analysis associated about 17,000 TCR beta sequences with specific HLA alleles at a false discovery rate of 0.05. Because HLA typing was missing for some donors at each locus, association tests included only the typed subset. V-gene and J-gene trimming of TCR beta chains was associated with a missense DCLRE1C variant in a later genetic analysis, and the association was replicated in an independent cohort. In both the original and validation cohorts, the classifier was reported to diagnose cytomegalovirus status with high specificity and sensitivity. According to a later genetic analysis, donors in an Asian-associated ancestry cluster had fewer N-insertions in productive TCRs than the approximately 670-donor mean. Presence/absence analyses assumed roughly uniform sequencing depth across donors, an assumption that may not hold. A group of highly shared sequence variants was considered likely to be a technical artifact of the sequencing pipeline. Several of the top co-occurrence clusters appeared to be linked to parvovirus B19, influenza, CMV and Epstein-Barr virus, according to a later analysis. Three of the identified cytomegalovirus-associated TCR beta chains were confirmed in vitro to be specific for cytomegalovirus antigens. In the study, 164 TCR beta chains were listed as associated with cytomegalovirus. Over 15 rarely observed V segments, including chromosome 9 orphons, were excluded from the earlier analysis of about 500 of the donors because counts were too low. A further reported finding was that TCR beta sequences accurately predicted the HLA-A and HLA-B alleles for most subjects in the first cohort. The authors suggested that the approach could potentially be generalized to other disease states and immunological phenotypes. When HLA alleles, especially DR and DQ, strongly co-occurred, attributing TCR associations to individual alleles was difficult. CMV serostatus was the only immune exposure information available for the cohort.

This clone occurred a few times. No cognate antigen has been identified for it. No clone much larger than this one lies a single base away; base qualities are absent. CDR1 and CDR2 are read off the germline V gene as SNHLY and FYNNEI. The CDR3 measures 14 amino acids from cysteine to phenylalanine. This entry keeps only the CDR3 DNA: 42 bases, framed from base 1. Deletion took 5 bases off V and 1 base off J, with a span of 11 bases between the germline ends. Library construction relied on the immunoSEQ multiplex PCR assay. A mixture of 60 forward primers for TCR Vbeta segments and 13 reverse primers for TCR Jbeta segments was used in the multiplex PCR. A multiplex PCR assay on genomic DNA amplified the CDR3 region of rearranged TCR beta genes. Amplified TCR beta libraries were sequenced as 87-base-pair reads on the Illumina HiSeq System. As for how the authors treated the data: A later analysis counted tens of millions of unique TCR beta chains across the 670 or so repertoires, and 10 million to 11 million of these chains were shared by at least two donors. Raw reads were error-corrected and collapsed into unique sequences with a nearest-neighbor algorithm that merged closely related sequences to remove PCR and sequencing errors. Alignment of CDR3 sequences to IMGT reference sequences was used to assign V, D and J gene segments. For a sequence to be retained, at least a six-nucleotide match to both a V gene segment and a J gene segment was required. Rearrangements were called productive when the CDR3 lacked stop codons and stayed in frame with V and J; all others were non-productive. Following IMGT convention, CDR3 was defined as the stretch from the second conserved V-encoded cysteine to the conserved J-encoded phenylalanine. The earlier analysis of approximately 590 of the donors excluded any sequence lacking an unambiguous match to a single V gene segment. An earlier analysis of a few hundred of the donors classified V segments as functional when productive rearrangements were above 56.7% and as segregating when the standard deviation between donors was above 5%. To diagnose cytomegalovirus status from the catalog of TCR beta chain sequences, a statistical classification framework was built. V and J gene assignment, in a later analysis, came from comparing TCR nucleotide sequences with IMGT/GENE-DB human TR gene sequences. A later analysis assigned CDR3 sequences and most-parsimonious VDJ recombination scenarios with the TCRdist pipeline. In a later analysis, each TCR beta chain was defined by its CDR3 amino acid sequence together with its V-gene family, and reads without a unique V-gene family were excluded. As a way to deal with suspected cross-contamination and a sequencing artifact, a later analysis dropped nearly 600 nucleotide sequences that were highly shared and had low generation probability. In a later analysis, a clonal expansion index for each public chain was calculated from normalized within-repertoire ranks of inferred template counts. Generation probabilities in a later analysis came from a VDJ recombination model fitted to out-of-frame rearrangements, and those results were checked against IGoR. Hypergeometric tests were used in a later analysis to score TCR-TCR, TCR-HLA and TCR-CMV co-occurrence, with a repertoire-size bias correction applied to the TCR pairs. In a later analysis, false discovery rates were estimated by permuting HLA or CMV assignments 20 times. In a later analysis, co-occurring TCRs were grouped using DBSCAN, with TCRdist sequence similarity added in when clustering inside HLA-allele-positive subsets. For co-occurrence clustering, repertoires with fewer than 30,000 or more than 120,000 public chains were excluded, along with five or six repertoires with anomalous nucleotide sharing. Drawn from immuneACCESS, this table holds only the in-frame rearrangements with V and J called that TCRdb kept. Clones are partly lost; checked studies trace under half to an unresolved V gene and leave the rest unexplained. D and trimming come from the DNA, and the V and J calls and clone size come from that table. The sample has 150,000 to 200,000 clones on record, roughly 84% of them singletons. Around 0.27% of the sample is taken by the ten largest.

The sequencing sample was made of PBMCs. The sequence was obtained from a boy aged 5-17 years in good health and CMV-seronegative. The rearranged segments are TRBV2 and TRBJ1-1; D gene: possibly TRBD1, on 6 matching bases. Here is the DNA: TGTGCCAGCAGTCCGAGGACAGCGAACACTGAAGCTTTCTTT. Its coded protein is CASSPRTANTEAFF.